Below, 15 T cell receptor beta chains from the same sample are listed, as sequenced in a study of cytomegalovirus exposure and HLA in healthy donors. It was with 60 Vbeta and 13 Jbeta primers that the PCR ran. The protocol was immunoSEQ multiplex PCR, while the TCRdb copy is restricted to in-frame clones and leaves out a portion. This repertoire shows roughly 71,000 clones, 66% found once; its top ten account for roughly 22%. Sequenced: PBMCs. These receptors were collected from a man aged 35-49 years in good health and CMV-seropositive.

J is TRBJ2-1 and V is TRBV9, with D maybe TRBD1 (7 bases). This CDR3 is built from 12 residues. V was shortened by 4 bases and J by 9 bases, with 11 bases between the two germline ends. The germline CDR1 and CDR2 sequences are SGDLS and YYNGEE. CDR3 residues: CASSSQGGEQFF. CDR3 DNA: TGTGCCAGCAGCTCCCAGGGGGGTGAGCAGTTCTTC.

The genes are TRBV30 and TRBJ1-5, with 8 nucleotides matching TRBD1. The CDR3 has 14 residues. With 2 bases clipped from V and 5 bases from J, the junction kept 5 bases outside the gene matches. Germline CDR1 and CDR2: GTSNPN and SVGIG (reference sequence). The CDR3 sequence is CAWSLDRGYQPQHF. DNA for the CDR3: TGTGCCTGGAGTCTTGACAGGGGATATCAGCCCCAGCATTTT.

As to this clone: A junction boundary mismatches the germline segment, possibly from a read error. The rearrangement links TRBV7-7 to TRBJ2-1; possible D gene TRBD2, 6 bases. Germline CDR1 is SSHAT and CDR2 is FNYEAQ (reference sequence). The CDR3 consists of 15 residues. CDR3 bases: TGTGCTAGCAGCCCGGCGGGGAGCTCCTACAATGAGCAGTTCTTC. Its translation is CASSPAGSSYNEQFF.

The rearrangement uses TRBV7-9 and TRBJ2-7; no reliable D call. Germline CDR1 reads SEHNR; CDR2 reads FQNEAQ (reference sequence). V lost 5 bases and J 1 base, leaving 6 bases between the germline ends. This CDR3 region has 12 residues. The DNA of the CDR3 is TGTGCCAGCAGCCCTCCTTCCTACGAGCAGTACTTC. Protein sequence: CASSPPSYEQYF.

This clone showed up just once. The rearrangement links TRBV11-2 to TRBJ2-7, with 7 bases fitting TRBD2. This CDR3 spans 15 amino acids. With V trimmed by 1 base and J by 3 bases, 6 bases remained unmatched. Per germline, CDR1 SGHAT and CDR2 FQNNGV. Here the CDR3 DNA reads TGTGCCAGCAGCTTAGCAGGGAGGGTCCACTACGAGCAGTACTTC. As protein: CASSLAGRVHYEQYF.

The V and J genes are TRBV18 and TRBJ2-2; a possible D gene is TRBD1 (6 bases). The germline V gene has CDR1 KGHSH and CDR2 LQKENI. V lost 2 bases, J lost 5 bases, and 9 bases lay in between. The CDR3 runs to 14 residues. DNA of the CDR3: TGTGCCAGCTCACCAGGCAGGGGAACCGGGGAGCTGTTTTTT. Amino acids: CASSPGRGTGELFF.

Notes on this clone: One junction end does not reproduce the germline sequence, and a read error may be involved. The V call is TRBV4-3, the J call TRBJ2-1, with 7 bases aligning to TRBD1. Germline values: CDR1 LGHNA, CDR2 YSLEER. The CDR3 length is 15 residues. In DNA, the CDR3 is TGCGCCAGCAGCCAAGAGACAGGGTCCTCCAATGAGCAGTTCTTC. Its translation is CASSQETGSSNEQFF.

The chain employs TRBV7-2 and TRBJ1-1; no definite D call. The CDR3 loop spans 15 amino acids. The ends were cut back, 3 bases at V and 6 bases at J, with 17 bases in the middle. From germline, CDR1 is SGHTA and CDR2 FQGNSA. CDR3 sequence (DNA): TGTGCCAGCAGCTTCCTCGGTCCGGGATGGTCTGAAGCTTTCTTT. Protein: CASSFLGPGWSEAFF.

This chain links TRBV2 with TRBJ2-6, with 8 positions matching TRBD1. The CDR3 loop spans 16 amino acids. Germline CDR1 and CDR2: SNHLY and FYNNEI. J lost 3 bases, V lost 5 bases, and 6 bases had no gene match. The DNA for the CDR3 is TGTGCCAGCAGTCGACAGGGGCAGGGTGGGGCCAACGTCCTGACTTTC. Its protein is CASSRQGQGGANVLTF.

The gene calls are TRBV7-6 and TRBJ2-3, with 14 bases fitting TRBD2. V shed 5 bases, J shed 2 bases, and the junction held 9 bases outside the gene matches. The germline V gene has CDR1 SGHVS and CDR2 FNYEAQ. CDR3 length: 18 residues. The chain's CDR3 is CASSLGLAGGQVTDTQYF. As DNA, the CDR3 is TGTGCCAGCAGCCTCGGACTAGCGGGGGGCCAGGTCACAGATACGCAGTATTTT.

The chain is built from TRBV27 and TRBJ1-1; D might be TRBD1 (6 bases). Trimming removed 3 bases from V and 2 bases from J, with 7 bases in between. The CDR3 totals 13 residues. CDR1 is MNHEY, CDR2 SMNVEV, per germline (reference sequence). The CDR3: CASSLGQNTEAFF. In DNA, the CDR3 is TGTGCCAGCAGTTTGGGACAAAACACTGAAGCTTTCTTT.

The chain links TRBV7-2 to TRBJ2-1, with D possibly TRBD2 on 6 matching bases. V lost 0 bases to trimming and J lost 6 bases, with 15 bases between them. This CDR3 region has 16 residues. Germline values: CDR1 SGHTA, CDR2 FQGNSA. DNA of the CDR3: TGTGCCAGCAGCTTAGCGCGGGGACGATTGAGCAATGAGCAGTTCTTC. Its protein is CASSLARGRLSNEQFF. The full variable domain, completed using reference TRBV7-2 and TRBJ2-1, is GAGVSQSPSNKVTEKGKDVELRCDPISGHTALYWYRQSLGQGLEFLIYFQGNSAPDKSGLPSDRFSAERTGGSVSTLTIQRTQQEDSAVYLCASSLARGRLSNEQFFGPGTRLTVL.

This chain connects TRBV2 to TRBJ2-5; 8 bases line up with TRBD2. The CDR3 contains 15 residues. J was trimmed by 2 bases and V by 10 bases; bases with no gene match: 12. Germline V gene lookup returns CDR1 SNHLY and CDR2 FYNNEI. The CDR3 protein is CATLGSSGQQETQYF. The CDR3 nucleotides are TGTGCCACCCTGGGGTCTAGCGGGCAACAAGAGACCCAGTACTTC.

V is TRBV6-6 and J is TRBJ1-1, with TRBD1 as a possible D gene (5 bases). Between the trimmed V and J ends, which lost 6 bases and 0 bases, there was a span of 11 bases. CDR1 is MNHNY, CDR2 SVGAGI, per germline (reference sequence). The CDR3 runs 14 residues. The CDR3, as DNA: TGTGCCAGCAGCCTCAGGGCGCTGAACACTGAAGCTTTCTTT. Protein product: CASSLRALNTEAFF.

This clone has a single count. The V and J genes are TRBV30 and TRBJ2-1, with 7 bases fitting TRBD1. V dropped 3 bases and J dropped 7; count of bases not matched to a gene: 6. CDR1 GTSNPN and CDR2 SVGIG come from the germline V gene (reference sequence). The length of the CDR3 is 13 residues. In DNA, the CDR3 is TGTGCCTGGAGACCAACAGGGGAAAATGAGCAGTTCTTC. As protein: CAWRPTGENEQFF.